This TCR beta chain was identified in a study of cytomegalovirus exposure and HLA in healthy donors. Background on the study: Early on, a data release was issued that held approximately 92 million unique TCRs from HLA-typed donors.

Trimming stripped 3 bases from V and 3 bases from J, with 5 bases between. The CDR3 has 12 residues. Germline lookup yields CDR1 KGHSH and CDR2 LQKENI. Points on this clone: Its antigen is not identified. Other DNA sequences within the sample encode an identical CDR3.

The PCR had 60 Vbeta and 13 Jbeta primers. The protocol was immunoSEQ multiplex PCR, while the TCRdb copy is restricted to in-frame clones and leaves out a portion. Counted here are around 160,000 clones, 60% to 85% occurring once; the ten biggest clones make up 3%. Whole-study results and caveats: Sequencing likely generated an artifact that appeared as a cluster of highly shared sequence variants. A later analysis linked a missense variant in DCLRE1C to the trimming of TCR beta V and J genes.

This rearrangement joins TRBV18 to TRBJ2-5; D unresolved. The receptor comes from a middle-aged man in good health and CMV-seropositive. The sample taken for sequencing was PBMCs. The CDR3 reads CASSPPKETQYF. In DNA, the CDR3 is TGTGCCAGCTCACCCCCCAAAGAGACCCAGTACTTC.